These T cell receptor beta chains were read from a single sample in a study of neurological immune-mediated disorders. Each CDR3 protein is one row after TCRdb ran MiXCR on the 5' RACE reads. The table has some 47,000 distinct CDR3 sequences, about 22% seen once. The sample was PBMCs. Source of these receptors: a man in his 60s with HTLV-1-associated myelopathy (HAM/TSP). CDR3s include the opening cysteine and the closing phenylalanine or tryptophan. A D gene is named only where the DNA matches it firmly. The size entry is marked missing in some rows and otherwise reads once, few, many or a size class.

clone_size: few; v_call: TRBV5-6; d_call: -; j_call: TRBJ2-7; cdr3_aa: CASSLGLSSYEQYF; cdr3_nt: TGTGCCAGCAGCTTGGGACTTAGCTCCTACGAGCAGTACTTC
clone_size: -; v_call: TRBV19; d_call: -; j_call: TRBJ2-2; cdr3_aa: CASSHQTNTGELFF; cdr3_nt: TGTGCCAGTAGTCATCAGACGAACACCGGGGAGCTGTTTTTT
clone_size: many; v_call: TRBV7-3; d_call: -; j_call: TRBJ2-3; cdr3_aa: CASRNTQYF; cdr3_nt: TGTGCCAGCCGTAATACGCAGTATTTT
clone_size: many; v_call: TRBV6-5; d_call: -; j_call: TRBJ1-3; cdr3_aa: CASSSTEGDLSGNTIYF; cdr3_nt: TGTGCCAGCAGTTCGACGGAGGGGGATCTCTCTGGAAACACCATATATTTT
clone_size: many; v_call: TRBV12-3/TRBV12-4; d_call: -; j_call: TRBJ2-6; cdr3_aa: CASSFGQGRSGANVLTF; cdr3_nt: TGTGCCAGCAGTTTCGGGCAGGGAAGGTCTGGGGCCAACGTCCTGACTTTC
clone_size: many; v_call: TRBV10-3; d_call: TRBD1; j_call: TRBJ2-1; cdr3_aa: CAIGGGINEQFF; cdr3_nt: TGTGCCATAGGGGGCGGCATCAATGAGCAGTTCTTC
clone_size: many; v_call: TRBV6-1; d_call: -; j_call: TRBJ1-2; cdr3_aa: CASNRQESGYTF; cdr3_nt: TGTGCCAGCAATCGACAGGAGAGTGGCTACACCTTC
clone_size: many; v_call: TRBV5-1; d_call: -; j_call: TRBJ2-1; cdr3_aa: CASTPGAGSYNEQFF; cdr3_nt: TGCGCCAGCACCCCTGGGGCTGGCTCCTACAATGAGCAGTTCTTC
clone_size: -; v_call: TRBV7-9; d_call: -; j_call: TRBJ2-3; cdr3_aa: CASSSRTPSTDTQYF; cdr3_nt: TGTGCCAGCAGCTCCAGGACACCTAGCACAGATACACAGTATTTT
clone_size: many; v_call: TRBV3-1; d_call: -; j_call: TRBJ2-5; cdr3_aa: CASSQIRETQYF; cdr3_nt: TGTGCCAGCAGCCAAATTAGGGAGACCCAGTACTTC
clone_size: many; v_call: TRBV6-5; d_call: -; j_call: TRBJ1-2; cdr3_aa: CASSRAGDYGYTF; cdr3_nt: TGTGCCAGCAGTCGGGCTGGCGATTATGGCTACACCTTC
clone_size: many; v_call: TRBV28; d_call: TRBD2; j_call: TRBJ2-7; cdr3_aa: CASSSTSARYEQYF; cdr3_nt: TGTGCCAGCAGTTCCACTAGCGCCAGGTACGAGCAGTACTTC
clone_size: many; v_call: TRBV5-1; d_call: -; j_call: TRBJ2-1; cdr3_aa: CASSSVSSYNEQFF; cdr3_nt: TGCGCCAGCAGCTCAGTAAGCTCCTACAATGAGCAGTTCTTC
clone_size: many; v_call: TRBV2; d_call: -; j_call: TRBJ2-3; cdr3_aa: CALGTSTDTQYF; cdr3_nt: TGTGCCCTCGGAACCAGCACAGATACGCAGTATTTT
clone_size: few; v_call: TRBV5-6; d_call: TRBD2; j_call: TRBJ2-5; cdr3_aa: CANSWGLAGEQETQYF; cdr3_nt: TGTGCCAACAGCTGGGGACTAGCGGGAGAGCAAGAGACCCAGTACTTC
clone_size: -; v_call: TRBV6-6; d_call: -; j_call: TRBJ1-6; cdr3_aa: CAIRLDSPLHF; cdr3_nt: TGTGCCATTAGACTAGATTCACCCCTCCACTTT
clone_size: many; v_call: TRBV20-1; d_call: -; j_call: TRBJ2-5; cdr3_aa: CSATRLLPQQETQYF; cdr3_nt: TGCAGTGCTACCCGACTGCTCCCCCAACAAGAGACCCAGTACTTC
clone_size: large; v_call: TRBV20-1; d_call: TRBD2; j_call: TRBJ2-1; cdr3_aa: CSASPLTSGSSYNEQFF; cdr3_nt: TGCAGTGCTTCACCACTGACTAGCGGGAGCTCCTACAATGAGCAGTTCTTC
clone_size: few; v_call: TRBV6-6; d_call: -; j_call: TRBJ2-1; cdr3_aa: CASKERGLSYNEQFF; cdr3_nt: TGTGCCAGCAAGGAAAGGGGCCTCTCCTACAATGAGCAGTTCTTC
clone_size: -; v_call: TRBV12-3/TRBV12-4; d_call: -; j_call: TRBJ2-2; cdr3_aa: CASSLWGRGPYGDTGELFF; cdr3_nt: TGTGCCAGCAGTTTATGGGGGCGGGGGCCCTACGGGGACACCGGGGAGCTGTTTTTT
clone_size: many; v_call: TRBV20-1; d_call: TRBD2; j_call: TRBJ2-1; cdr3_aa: CSASGLAGRTEQFF; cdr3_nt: TGCAGTGCCTCGGGACTAGCGGGACGCACGGAGCAGTTCTTC
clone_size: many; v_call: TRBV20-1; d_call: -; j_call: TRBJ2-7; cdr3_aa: CSAKSSVSYEQYF; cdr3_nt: TGCAGTGCTAAGTCTAGCGTCTCCTACGAGCAGTACTTC
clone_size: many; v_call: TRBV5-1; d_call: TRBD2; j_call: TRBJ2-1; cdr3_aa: CASSLGGGGSYNEQFF; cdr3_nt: TGCGCCAGCAGCTTGGGCGGGGGTGGATCCTACAATGAGCAGTTCTTC
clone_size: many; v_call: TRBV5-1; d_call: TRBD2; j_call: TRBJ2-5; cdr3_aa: CASRERGLAGEAETQYF; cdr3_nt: TGCGCCAGCAGGGAGAGGGGTTTAGCGGGAGAGGCGGAGACCCAGTACTTC
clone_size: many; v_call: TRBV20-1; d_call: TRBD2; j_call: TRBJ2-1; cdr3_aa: CSAIGLAGGQGEQFF; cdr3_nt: TGCAGTGCCATTGGACTAGCGGGAGGTCAAGGGGAGCAGTTCTTC
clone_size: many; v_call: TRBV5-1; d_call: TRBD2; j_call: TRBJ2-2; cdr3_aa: CASSPISGLNTGELFF; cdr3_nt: TGCGCCAGCAGCCCAATTAGCGGGCTTAACACCGGGGAGCTGTTTTTT
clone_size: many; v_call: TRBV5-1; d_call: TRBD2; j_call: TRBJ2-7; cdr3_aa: CASSLERMGTSAYEQYF; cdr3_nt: TGCGCCAGCAGCTTGGAGAGAATGGGGACTAGCGCCTACGAGCAGTACTTC
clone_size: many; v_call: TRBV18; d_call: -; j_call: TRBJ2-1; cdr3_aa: CASSPGIYNEQFF; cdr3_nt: TGTGCCAGCTCCCCAGGAATATACAATGAGCAGTTCTTC
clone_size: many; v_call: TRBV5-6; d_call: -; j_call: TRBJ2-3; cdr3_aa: CASSFGGSDTQYF; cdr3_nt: TGTGCCAGCAGCTTTGGGGGCTCGGATACGCAGTATTTT
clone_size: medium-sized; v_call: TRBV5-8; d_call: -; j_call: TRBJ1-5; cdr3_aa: CASSLAGRDQPQHF; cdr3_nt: TGTGCCAGCAGCTTGGCCGGGAGGGATCAGCCCCAGCATTTT
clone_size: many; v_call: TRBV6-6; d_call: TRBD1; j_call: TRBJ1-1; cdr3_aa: CASRGQANTEAFF; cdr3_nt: TGTGCCAGCAGGGGACAGGCGAACACTGAAGCTTTCTTT
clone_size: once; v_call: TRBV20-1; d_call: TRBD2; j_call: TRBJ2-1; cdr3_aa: CSARASGGAGSYNEQFF; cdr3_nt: TGCAGTGCTAGAGCTAGCGGGGGGGCAGGCTCCTACAATGAGCAGTTCTTC
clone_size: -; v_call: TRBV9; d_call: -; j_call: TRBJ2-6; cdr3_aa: CASSVAGTSGANVLTF; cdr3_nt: TGTGCCAGCAGCGTTGCAGGGACCTCTGGGGCCAACGTCCTGACTTTC
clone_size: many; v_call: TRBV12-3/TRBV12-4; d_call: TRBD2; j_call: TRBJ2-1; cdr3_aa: CASTGGSGSYNEQFF; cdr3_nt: TGTGCCAGCACGGGGGGTAGCGGGTCCTACAATGAGCAGTTCTTC
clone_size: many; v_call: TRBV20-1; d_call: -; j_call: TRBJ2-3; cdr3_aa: CSARLQGIWDTQYF; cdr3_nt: TGCAGTGCTAGGTTACAGGGAATATGGGATACGCAGTATTTT
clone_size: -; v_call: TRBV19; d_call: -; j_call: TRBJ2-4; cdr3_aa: CAPRRVLTKNIQYF; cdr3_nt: TGTGCCCCCCGGCGGGTATTGACCAAAAACATTCAGTACTTC
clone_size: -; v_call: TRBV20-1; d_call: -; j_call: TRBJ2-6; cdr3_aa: CSALSSVGANVLTF; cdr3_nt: TGCAGTGCCCTCAGTTCTGTTGGGGCCAACGTCCTGACTTTC
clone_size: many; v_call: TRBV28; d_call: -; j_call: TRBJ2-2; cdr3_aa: CASSPLLHREAHTGELFF; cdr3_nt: TGTGCCAGCAGTCCCCTCCTTCACAGGGAGGCCCACACCGGGGAGCTGTTTTTT
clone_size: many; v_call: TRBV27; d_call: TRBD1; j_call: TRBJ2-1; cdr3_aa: CASSPRGQGYNEQFF; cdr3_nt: TGTGCCAGCAGTCCGCGAGGACAGGGTTACAATGAGCAGTTCTTC
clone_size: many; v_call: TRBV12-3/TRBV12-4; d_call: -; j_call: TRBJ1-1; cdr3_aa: CASRWDRDNTEAFF; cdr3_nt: TGTGCCAGCAGGTGGGACCGCGACAACACTGAAGCTTTCTTT
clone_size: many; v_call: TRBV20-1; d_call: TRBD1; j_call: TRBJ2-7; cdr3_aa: CSAARQGMIHEQYF; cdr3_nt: TGCAGTGCGGCCCGACAGGGGATGATTCACGAGCAGTACTTC